This T cell receptor (beta chain) is drawn from a study of blood T cell repertoires in COVID-19. Looking at the study overall: Spain, Italy and the United States supplied samples that represented acute and convalescent COVID-19. Nucleic acid was either cDNA or gDNA, and it came from T cells, B-cell-depleted T cells, or PBMCs.

Some clones are missing from TCRdb's copy, which holds only in-frame ones; the method was immunoSEQ multiplex PCR. This sample yields approximately 310,000 clones, of which 80% to 90% are seen a single time; less than 2.5% belongs to the top ten. The V and J ends lost 6 bases and 2 bases, in that order; junction bases with no gene match: 13. The V gene's germline CDR1 is KGHSH and CDR2 LQKENI. The CDR3 totals 17 residues. Everyone who took part was about 18 to 90 years old, and they came from over 20 US areas. Participant reports of clinical history set cohort assignment. This TCR derives from a man aged 25-40 years who had recovered from COVID-19. The sample consisted of PBMCs or T cells enriched from blood (not recorded which). The rearrangement links TRBV18 to TRBJ2-5; TRBD2 matches 9 bases. Here the CDR3 reads CASSSGPGLAEQETQYF. CDR3 DNA: TGTGCCAGCTCGTCAGGACCGGGACTAGCAGAACAAGAGACCCAGTACTTC.